A single sample is the source of the 29 T cell receptor beta chains below, sequenced in a study of cytomegalovirus exposure and HLA in healthy donors. PCR employed 60 Vbeta and 13 Jbeta primers. Using immunoSEQ multiplex PCR, the repertoire was profiled, and TCRdb retains in-frame clones only, with some absent. The sample has approximately 180,000 clones, around 75% seen once. Sequences were obtained from PBMCs. The receptors derive from a woman in her twenties or thirties in good health and CMV-seronegative.

The CDR3, as DNA: TGTGCCAGCAGCTATAGGACAGGGGACACTGAAGCTTTCTTT. The encoded protein is CASSYRTGDTEAFF. The chain has TRBV11-2 and TRBJ1-1, with TRBD1 matching over 9 bases. V gave up 4 bases and J gave up 3 bases; unmatched junction bases: 3. Germline CDR1 reads SGHAT; CDR2 reads FQNNGV. The CDR3 length is 14 residues.

V is TRBV5-1 and J is TRBJ1-1; D remains unclear. Germline V gene lookup returns CDR1 SGHRS and CDR2 YFSETQ. The CDR3 is 17 residues long. V gave up 0 bases and J gave up 1 base, with 16 bases separating them. Here the CDR3 DNA reads TGCGCCAGCAGCTTGGCCCCTCCCGCAGGAAAGAACACTGAAGCTTTCTTT. Amino acid sequence: CASSLAPPAGKNTEAFF.

The J gene is TRBJ2-3, the V gene TRBV5-1, with 11 bases fitting TRBD2. Trimming took 3 bases from V and 4 from J; bases not matched to a gene: 1. CDR3 length: 14 amino acids. The germline CDR1 and CDR2 sequences are SGHRS and YFSETQ. DNA of the CDR3: TGCGCCAGCAGCTGGACTAGCGGGTCAGATACGCAGTATTTT. This translates into CASSWTSGSDTQYF.

The CDR3 bases are TGTGCCAGCAGCCCTCAGACAGGGGTCCCCGGGGAGCTGTTTTTT. Protein sequence: CASSPQTGVPGELFF. The rearrangement joins TRBV14 to TRBJ2-2; 8 bases match TRBD1. V lost 4 bases, J lost 6 bases, and 7 bases stayed unmatched. This CDR3 is built from 15 residues. Per the germline V gene, CDR1 is SGHDN and CDR2 is FVKESK.

The chain has TRBV7-6 and TRBJ2-5; 8 bases align to TRBD2. The length of the CDR3 is 17 residues. Germline V lookup: CDR1 SGHVS, CDR2 FNYEAQ. Losses at the gene ends were 3 bases for V and 5 bases for J; bases not matched to a gene: 14. The CDR3 region has the DNA TGTGCCAGCAGCTTTATGTCTCGGGAAGCGGGAGACGAGACCCAGTACTTC. Translated, it gives CASSFMSREAGDETQYF.

The V call is TRBV5-4, the J call TRBJ2-7, with 12 bases lining up with TRBD2. TRBJ2-1 matches the DNA end more closely, so the J call is doubtful. Germline V gene data show CDR1 as SGHNT and CDR2 as YYREEE (reference sequence). This CDR3 is 17 amino acids long. The CDR3 loop reads CASSYGTSGFLVDEQFF. CDR3 bases: TGTGCCAGCAGCTACGGGACTAGCGGGTTCCTCGTCGATGAGCAGTTCTTC.

A word on this clone: Within the sample, other DNA sequences also encode this same CDR3. The V and J genes are TRBV7-9 and TRBJ1-3; a weak D match, TRBD1 (6 bases). Germline lookup yields CDR1 SEHNR and CDR2 FQNEAQ (reference sequence). Trimming took off 4 bases at V and 0 bases at J, with 10 bases between the two ends. The CDR3 is 15 amino acids. DNA for the CDR3: TGTGCCAGCAGCTCGACAGGATCCTCTGGAAACACCATATATTTT. It translates to CASSSTGSSGNTIYF.

This chain connects TRBV6-1 to TRBJ2-1; 8 nucleotides align to TRBD2. CDR3 size: 14 residues. Trimming cost V 6 bases and J 1 base; bases outside gene matches: 2. Germline V lookup: CDR1 MNHNS, CDR2 SASEGT. This chain's CDR3 is CASRTSGSYNEQFF. The CDR3 region has the DNA TGTGCCAGCAGAACTAGCGGATCCTACAATGAGCAGTTCTTC.

This chain joins TRBV5-1 and TRBJ1-2; possible D gene TRBD1, 5 bases. The CDR3 totals 17 residues. V was shortened by 3 bases and J by 4 bases, with 22 bases between the two germline ends. Germline assignment: CDR1 SGHRS and CDR2 YFSETQ. CDR3: CASSSFLGGERSYGYTF. Here the CDR3 DNA reads TGCGCCAGCAGCTCATTCCTGGGGGGTGAGAGGAGCTATGGCTACACCTTC.

The chain combines TRBV5-4 with TRBJ1-2; possible D gene TRBD1, 5 bases. Between the trimmed V and J ends, which lost 4 bases and 8 bases, there was a span of 21 bases. Germline CDR1 reads SGHNT; CDR2 reads YYREEE (reference sequence). The length of the CDR3 is 15 residues. The CDR3 region has the DNA TGTGCCAGCAGCCCCCCCGGCAGGGCGGTGGAAGGCTACACCTTC. Translation gives CASSPPGRAVEGYTF.

CDR3 nucleotides: TGTGCCAGTAACCAGCCGGGACTAGCGGAAAACATTCAGTACTTC. It specifies CASNQPGLAENIQYF. The J gene is TRBJ2-4, the V gene TRBV19; TRBD2 matches 11 bases. Germline CDR1 LNHDA, CDR2 SQIVND (reference sequence). V lost 7 bases to trimming and J lost 5 bases; unmatched junction nucleotides: 7. The CDR3 consists of 15 residues.

This chain links TRBV7-2 with TRBJ2-1; 8 bases line up with TRBD2. Germline V gene sequence: CDR1 SGHTA, CDR2 FQGNSA. With 5 bases clipped from V and 7 bases from J, the junction kept 7 bases outside the gene matches. CDR3 length equals 14 residues. In DNA form, the CDR3 reads TGTGCCAGCAGCCCGGCCGGGGGGGCTAATGAGCAGTTCTTC. As protein: CASSPAGGANEQFF.

This clone came up once. This sequence joins TRBV2 and TRBJ1-5; 7 bases align to TRBD1. The CDR3 runs 13 residues. Germline V gene data show CDR1 as SNHLY and CDR2 as FYNNEI. V was clipped by 7 bases and J by 9 bases; unmatched bases: 9. In DNA form, the CDR3 reads TGTGCCAGCACCCCCGGCAGGGGGTGGCCCCAGCATTTT. Its translation: CASTPGRGWPQHF.

The gene calls are TRBV5-8 and TRBJ1-3; possible D gene TRBD1, 5 bases. Trimming took 0 bases from V and 0 from J, leaving 10 bases between them. From germline, CDR1 is SGHTS and CDR2 YDEGEE. This CDR3 has 16 amino acids. Here the CDR3 reads CASSLARQSSGNTIYF. The CDR3 bases are TGTGCCAGCAGCTTGGCGAGACAGAGCTCTGGAAACACCATATATTTT.

This clone has a handful of counts. J is TRBJ2-5 and V is TRBV27; possibly TRBD2 for D (6 bases). The J call may not be correct, given that the DNA end is closer to TRBJ2-7. The CDR3 loop spans 17 amino acids. Germline V gives CDR1 MNHEY, CDR2 SMNVEV (reference sequence). The CDR3 region is CASSLLPSLRGNYEQYF. The CDR3 DNA reads as TGTGCCAGCAGTCTTCTCCCCTCCCTCCGGGGGAACTACGAGCAGTACTTC.

The chain links TRBV4-3 to TRBJ2-1, with a weak D call TRBD2 (6 bases). Per germline, CDR1 LGHNA and CDR2 YSLEER. This CDR3 spans 18 amino acids. V dropped 0 bases and J dropped 8 bases, with 23 bases sitting between them. The CDR3 bases are TGCGCCAGCAGCCAAGACCCCCCGACTAGTTTGCTAGTCGATGAGCAGTTCTTC. The encoded protein is CASSQDPPTSLLVDEQFF.

The V gene is TRBV4-1, the J gene TRBJ1-1; 7 nucleotides agree with TRBD1. The germline CDR1 and CDR2 sequences are MGHRA and YSYEKL. Unmatched junction bases numbered 8, after V lost 5 bases and J lost 8 bases. The CDR3 has 13 residues. This chain's CDR3 is CASSSTQGKEAFF. CDR3 bases: TGCGCCAGCAGCTCCACACAGGGGAAGGAAGCTTTCTTT.

The chain links TRBV7-9 to TRBJ2-7; a weak D match, TRBD1 (6 bases). The V gene lost 5 bases and the J gene lost 1 base, with 12 bases spanning the gap. Germline assignment: CDR1 SEHNR and CDR2 FQNEAQ (reference sequence). The CDR3 length is 14 residues. The CDR3 loop is CASSPKDRSYEQYF. CDR3 DNA sequence: TGTGCCAGCAGCCCAAAGGACAGATCCTACGAGCAGTACTTC.

The chain is built from TRBV6-4 and TRBJ2-1; TRBD1 aligns across 12 bases. Germline loops: CDR1 MRHNA, CDR2 SNTAGT. CDR3 length: 15 amino acids. Germline trimming cut 5 bases from V and 7 bases from J; bases unmatched to any gene: 6. The DNA of the CDR3 is TGTGCCAGCAGTAACCGGGACAGGGGGCGAAATGAGCAGTTCTTC. It yields the protein CASSNRDRGRNEQFF.

The J gene is TRBJ1-2, the V gene TRBV4-1; 10 bases are a match to TRBD1. Trimming at V came to 4 bases and at J to 4 bases, leaving 6 bases not matched to a gene. Germline V gene lookup returns CDR1 MGHRA and CDR2 YSYEKL. There are 15 residues in the CDR3. The chain's CDR3 is CASSRETGGAYGYTF. In DNA, the CDR3 is TGCGCCAGCAGCCGAGAGACAGGGGGCGCCTATGGCTACACCTTC.

The chain combines TRBV10-1 with TRBJ2-1; 10 bases map to TRBD2. V shed 2 bases and J 7 bases; nucleotides not matched to a gene: 2. The CDR3 runs to 14 residues. The germline gives CDR1 WNHNN, CDR2 SYGVQD (reference sequence). The CDR3 bases are TGCGCCAGCAGTGAGATAGCGGGGGGAAATGAGCAGTTCTTC. Amino acids: CASSEIAGGNEQFF.

The chain is built from TRBV5-4 and TRBJ1-2; a weak D match, TRBD1 (5 bases). From germline, CDR1 is SGHNT and CDR2 YYREEE (reference sequence). The CDR3 extends over 15 amino acids. With 2 bases removed from V and 7 bases from J, the gap between germline ends came to 18 bases. CDR3 DNA sequence: TGTGCCAGCAGCTTAGGGATAGGGGCGGTTCGTGGCTACACCTTC. This sequence encodes CASSLGIGAVRGYTF.

The rearrangement links TRBV2 to TRBJ2-1; 8 bases are shared with TRBD1. CDR3 size: 15 residues. Germline V gives CDR1 SNHLY, CDR2 FYNNEI. The ends lost 8 bases at V and 1 base at J; junction bases unmatched: 7. The chain's CDR3 is CASLFTGGSYNEQFF. The CDR3 coding sequence is TGTGCCAGCCTTTTTACAGGGGGGTCCTACAATGAGCAGTTCTTC.

The V gene is TRBV10-1, the J gene TRBJ2-3, with D perhaps TRBD2 (5 bases). Germline-derived CDR1 and CDR2 are WNHNN and SYGVQD (reference sequence). Trimming took 0 bases from V and 4 from J, leaving 14 bases between them. The CDR3 totals 16 residues. CDR3 DNA: TGCGCCAGCAGTGAGTCTGTCCAGCGGCCCCCAGATACGCAGTATTTT. It yields the protein CASSESVQRPPDTQYF.

The CDR3, as DNA: TGCGCCAGCAGCCCTCTCCCTACCGAGGCGGGAAGTGAAAAACTGTTTTTT. Encoded protein: CASSPLPTEAGSEKLFF. This chain links TRBV5-1 with TRBJ1-4; D is ambiguous. Trimming shortened V by 4 bases and J by 7 bases, and 23 bases separated the two germline ends. From germline, CDR1 is SGHRS and CDR2 YFSETQ. This CDR3 region has 17 residues. The whole variable domain, remainder taken from reference TRBV5-1 and TRBJ1-4, is KAGVTQTPRYLIKTRGQQVTLSCSPISGHRSVSWYQQTPGQGLQFLFEYFSETQRNKGNFPGRFSGRQFSNSRSEMNVSTLELGDSALYLCASSPLPTEAGSEKLFFGSGTQLSVL.

The CDR3 reads CASSQVSGGEYEQYF. The CDR3 bases are TGCGCCAGCAGCCAGGTGTCAGGGGGCGAGTACGAGCAGTACTTC. The V call is TRBV4-1, the J call TRBJ2-7, with 8 bases aligning to TRBD1. V trimming: 3 bases; J trimming: 4 bases; junction bases outside the gene matches: 8. CDR3 size: 15 residues. Germline CDR1 reads MGHRA; CDR2 reads YSYEKL.

The chain is built from TRBV19 and TRBJ2-3; 10 bases are a match to TRBD1. The CDR3 has 16 amino acids. CDR1 is LNHDA, CDR2 SQIVND, per germline (reference sequence). J lost 3 bases, V lost 3 bases, and 6 bases had no gene match. The CDR3 DNA sequence: TGTGCCAGTAGTATCTGGACAGGGGGAGGAACAGATACGCAGTATTTT. Encoded protein: CASSIWTGGGTDTQYF.

V gene TRBV7-9 combines with J gene TRBJ1-3, with 8 bases fitting TRBD1. CDR1 is SEHNR, CDR2 FQNEAQ, per germline (reference sequence). CDR3 size: 17 residues. The V segment lost 3 bases and the J segment 4 bases; nucleotides outside the gene matches: 11. For the CDR3, the DNA is TGTGCCAGCAGCTTCCTCAGGGGGCATGGAGGAGGAAACACCATATATTTT. Translation: CASSFLRGHGGGNTIYF.

The CDR3 bases are TGCAGCGTCTGGGACAGGGGGGGTGAAAAACTGTTTTTT. Its protein product is CSVWDRGGEKLFF. This chain joins TRBV29-1 and TRBJ1-4, with 11 bases aligning to TRBD1. The J segment lost 7 bases and the V segment lost 6 bases, leaving 4 bases of the junction unmatched. This CDR3 is built from 13 residues. The germline CDR1 and CDR2 sequences are SQVTM and ANQGSEA.